This T cell receptor beta chain was recovered during a study of blood T cell repertoires in COVID-19. The overall study: There were acute and convalescent COVID-19 samples, and they came from the United States, Italy and Spain. PBMCs, B-cell-depleted T cells, or T cells provided the cDNA or gDNA that made up the material.

Original handling: Estimated nucleated cell counts came from reference gene primer amplification. Sequenced by immunoSEQ multiplex PCR; TCRdb stores in-frame clones only, minus some. The V and J calls and the clone size are those of that table, but D and trimming were determined from the DNA. Of approximately 200,000 clones listed, roughly 77% were seen once; the top ten hold over 5%. The Seattle patients, enrolled during active infection, were followed longitudinally. This clone was recorded a few times. V dropped 6 bases and J dropped 5 bases, with 14 bases sitting between them. CDR1 and CDR2 (germline): MDHEN, SYDVKM. The CDR3 has 14 amino acids.

This sequence joins TRBV28 and TRBJ2-1, with TRBD2 as a possible D gene (6 bases). The clonotype was recovered from a woman between 40 and 50 years old with COVID-19, enrolled during active disease. Sequenced sample: peripheral blood. Here the CDR3 reads CASRSPGLNNEQFF. The CDR3 region has the DNA TGTGCCAGCAGGAGCCCGGGACTCAACAATGAGCAGTTCTTC.